The rows below give T cell receptor beta chains drawn from one sample of a study of radiotherapy plus CTLA-4 blockade in lung cancer. Here immunoSEQ multiplex PCR was the method, and the copy in TCRdb shows in-frame clones only, minus some. The sample shows about 95,000 clones, about four fifths of them seen only once. The input for sequencing was peripheral blood, taken from a patient treated with radiotherapy plus ipilimumab. These receptors were collected from a human donor with non-small cell lung cancer who had stable disease on radiotherapy plus ipilimumab. Each CDR3 is given with its conserved first and last residue. D genes are given only for firm matches. The listing skips clone size in some rows; elsewhere it reads once, few, many or a size class.

cdr3_length d_call clone_size j_call v_call cdr3_nt cdr3_aa
17 NA NA TRBJ2-3 TRBV4-1 TGCGCCAGCAGCCAAGACGACGAGACAGCTAGCACAGATACGCAGTATTTT CASSQDDETASTDTQYF
13 TRBD1 NA TRBJ1-5 TRBV6-1 TGTGCCAGCCACGGGACAGTCAATCAGCCCCAGCATTTT CASHGTVNQPQHF
13 NA NA TRBJ2-1 TRBV4-2 TGTGCCAGCAGCCAAGATGGCTACAATGAGCAGTTCTTC CASSQDGYNEQFF
17 NA NA TRBJ1-1 TRBV28 TGTGCCAGCAGTTTCCACACAGGCCTGAGGACCACTACTGAAGCTTTCTTT CASSFHTGLRTTTEAFF
16 TRBD1 NA TRBJ1-2 TRBV4-1 TGCGCCAGCAGCCAAAGACAGGGTAGTGGATTCTATGGCTACACCTTC CASSQRQGSGFYGYTF
15 NA NA TRBJ1-4 TRBV25-1 TGTGCCAGCAGTGATGGGACATGGGGGAATGAAAAACTGTTTTTT CASSDGTWGNEKLFF
15 NA few TRBJ1-5 TRBV27 TGTGCCAGCAGATCCGGGACGGCCGCCAATCAGCCCCAGCATTTT CASRSGTAANQPQHF
12 NA NA TRBJ2-5 TRBV2 TGTGCCAGCGAAACGGACGGCGGGACCCAGTACTTC CASETDGGTQYF
14 NA NA TRBJ1-1 TRBV5-4 TGTGCCAGCAGCGAGGGGACCGACGGCACTGAAGCTTTCTTT CASSEGTDGTEAFF
15 NA NA TRBJ1-6 TRBV19 TGTGCCAGTAAAACTGGCCGCTCCGATAATTCACCCCTCCACTTT CASKTGRSDNSPLHF
11 NA NA TRBJ1-2 TRBV9 TGTGCCAGCAGCGACAGAAGAGGCTACACCTTC CASSDRRGYTF
14 TRBD1 NA TRBJ1-3 TRBV6-5 TGTGCCAGCAGTTTCGCCAGGGGGGGAAACACCATATATTTT CASSFARGGNTIYF
13 NA NA TRBJ2-5 TRBV30 TGTGCCTGGGCGGGACAGCTCCAAGAGACCCAGTACTTC CAWAGQLQETQYF
14 NA NA TRBJ1-1 TRBV14 TGTGCCAGCAGCCAAGGCACAGGGAACACTGAAGCTTTCTTT CASSQGTGNTEAFF
14 TRBD1 few TRBJ1-1 TRBV19 TGTGCCAGTATTGGGGACAGACTGAACACTGAAGCTTTCTTT CASIGDRLNTEAFF